The clone carrying this T cell receptor beta chain was observed a single time. Within the sample, other DNA sequences also encode this same CDR3. The CDR3 sequence is 13 residues long. V lost 2 bases to trimming and J lost 3 bases, with 7 bases between them. CDR1 is KGHSH, CDR2 LQKENI, per germline. This sample is part of a study of blood T cell repertoires in COVID-19. On the study more broadly: Collection of acute and convalescent COVID-19 samples took place in the United States, Italy and Spain. T cells, B-cell-depleted T cells, or PBMCs supplied cDNA or gDNA.

Under the authors' procedure: For nucleated cells, counts were estimated from reference gene primer amplification. Here immunoSEQ multiplex PCR was the method, and the copy in TCRdb shows in-frame clones only, minus some. V, J and clone size are taken as reported in that table, and D and trimming were inferred from the DNA itself. The sample holds 90,000 or so clones; roughly 78% are singletons and the top ten take around an eighth. V gene TRBV18 combines with J gene TRBJ1-2, with D unclear. The receptor's source is a woman of 80 years or more with acute or convalescent COVID-19. Sequenced: peripheral blood. CDR3 nucleotide sequence: TGTGCCAGCTCACCAAGCCAAGACTATGGCTACACCTTC. It codes for CASSPSQDYGYTF.